These 6 T cell receptor beta chains came from one sample sequenced in a study of T cell changes during pregnancy in multiple sclerosis. Clones were read by immunoSEQ multiplex PCR, and TCRdb kept only the in-frame ones, dropping some. The sample records nearly 110,000 clones, roughly nine tenths being singletons. Sequenced material: peripheral blood, taken before pregnancy. The receptors were gathered from a female donor with multiple sclerosis, enrolled in a pregnancy study.

The rearrangement joins TRBV11-3 to TRBJ1-2; 8 bases map to TRBD1. The CDR3 spans 16 residues. V shed 5 bases and J 0 bases; nucleotides not matched to a gene: 8. Germline values: CDR1 SGHNT, CDR2 YENEEA. CDR3 sequence reads: CASSDTGDRTNYGYTF. DNA of the CDR3: TGTGCCAGCAGCGACACCGGGGACAGGACTAACTATGGCTACACCTTC.

This clone was detected only once. The rearrangement uses TRBV7-9 and TRBJ1-1; TRBD1 matches at 7 bases. V was pared by 5 bases and J by 11 bases, with 8 bases of the junction left unmatched. The germline gives CDR1 SEHNR, CDR2 FQNEAQ (reference sequence). This CDR3 comprises 12 residues. The DNA for the CDR3 is TGTGCCAGCAGCGTAACAGGGGTGGACGCTTTCTTT. Amino acid sequence: CASSVTGVDAFF.

V is TRBV5-5 and J is TRBJ2-3; 13 positions agree with TRBD2. The CDR3 contains 17 residues. V trimming: 2 bases; J trimming: 2 bases; junction bases outside the gene matches: 5. CDR1 is SGHKS, CDR2 YYEKEE, per germline (reference sequence). CDR3 sequence reads: CASSFRTSGGHTDTQYF. The CDR3, as DNA: TGTGCCAGCAGCTTTAGGACTAGCGGGGGCCACACAGATACGCAGTATTTT.

The count of this clone is one. The J gene is TRBJ2-2, the V gene TRBV4-3; weak D call: TRBD1 (7 bases). Per the germline V gene, CDR1 is LGHNA and CDR2 is YSLEER. CDR3 length: 17 amino acids. Between the trimmed V and J ends, which lost 4 bases and 2 bases, there was a span of 17 bases. CDR3 nucleotide sequence: TGCGCCAGCAGCCGATCCCTCCAGGGGGGTAACACCGGGGAGCTGTTTTTT. This encodes CASSRSLQGGNTGELFF.

The CDR3 sequence: CASSVSGVGDNEQFF. The CDR3 region has the DNA TGTGCCAGCAGCGTTAGCGGGGTCGGGGACAATGAGCAGTTCTTC. The rearrangement uses TRBV9 and TRBJ2-1; 8 positions agree with TRBD2. The trim removed 2 bases at V and 5 bases at J, leaving 6 bases unmatched. The CDR3 totals 15 residues. Looked up from germline, CDR1 is SGDLS and CDR2 is YYNGEE. Filled out from reference TRBV9 and TRBJ2-1, the complete variable domain reads DSGVTQTPKHLITATGQRVTLRCSPRSGDLSVYWYQQSLDQGLQFLIQYYNGEERAKGNILERFSAQQFPDLHSELNLSSLELGDSALYFCASSVSGVGDNEQFFGPGTRLTVL.

The gene calls are TRBV7-9 and TRBJ1-2; 9 nucleotides line up with TRBD1. This CDR3 region has 15 residues. V shed 1 base and J 2 bases; nucleotides not matched to a gene: 2. Germline V gene data show CDR1 as SEHNR and CDR2 as FQNEAQ (reference sequence). The CDR3 spells CASSLGGQGNYGYTF. The CDR3 DNA reads TGTGCCAGCAGCTTAGGAGGACAGGGGAACTATGGCTACACCTTC. Full variable domain (missing parts from reference TRBV7-9 and TRBJ1-2): DTGVSQNPRHKITKRGQNVTFRCDPISEHNRLYWYRQTLGQGPEFLTYFQNEAQLEKSRLLSDRFSAERPKGSFSTLEIQRTEQGDSAMYLCASSLGGQGNYGYTFGSGTRLTVV.